The present entry profiles one T cell receptor (beta chain) with its context. Those enrolled in Seattle joined during active infection and were followed longitudinally afterward. The data belong to a study of blood T cell repertoires in COVID-19. Study in general: Sources were T cells, B-cell-depleted T cells, or PBMCs; the material itself was cDNA or gDNA.

Per the authors' pipeline: Reference gene primer amplification gave estimated nucleated cell counts. Some clones are missing from TCRdb's copy, which holds only in-frame ones; the method was immunoSEQ multiplex PCR. The D gene and trimming were derived from the DNA, and the V and J assignments and clone size from that table. The sample shows approximately 500,000 clones, approximately 88% of them seen only once. The sample comprised peripheral blood. This receptor was identified in a woman in her forties or fifties with COVID-19, enrolled during active disease.

The CDR3 loop reads CAWSPEVDTEAFF. The CDR3 region has the DNA TGTGCCTGGAGCCCAGAAGTGGACACTGAAGCTTTCTTT. This chain connects TRBV30 to TRBJ1-1; D is uncertain. Per the germline V gene, CDR1 is GTSNPN and CDR2 is SVGIG (reference sequence). Trimming took 3 bases from V and 3 from J, leaving 11 bases between them. CDR3 length: 13 residues.